What follows are 6 T cell receptor beta chains derived from one specimen sequenced in a study of T cells in women clearing cervical HPV infection. Clones were read by immunoSEQ multiplex PCR, and TCRdb kept only the in-frame ones, dropping some. This table holds 10,000 to 15,000 clones. The sequencing input was blood buffy coat. The receptors here all came from a woman aged 18 to 75 with a cervical HPV16 infection that either progressed to CIN3+ or cleared (not recorded which).

The CDR3 reads CASSIGPSTDTQYF. Partial CDR3 DNA: TGTGCCAGTAGTATCGGTCCGAGCACAGATACG. The chain links TRBV19 to TRBJ2-3; the D is unclear. The read halts 3 residues ahead of the CDR3 end, with the missing end drawn from the germline J gene. V lost 3 bases and J lost 0, with 7 bases in between. Germline-derived CDR1 and CDR2 are LNHDA and SQIVND (reference sequence). CDR3 length: 14 amino acids.

As concerns this clone: Sequencing ends 3 residues short of the CDR3 end; the germline J gene provides the rest. This chain joins TRBV18 and TRBJ1-2, with 7 bases aligning to TRBD1. CDR3 length: 14 amino acids. The J segment lost 6 bases and the V segment lost 0 bases, leaving 4 bases of the junction unmatched. Germline CDR1 reads KGHSH; CDR2 reads LQKENI. CDR3 DNA (partial): TGTGCCAGCTCACCACCTAACAGGGGTAATGGC. It encodes CASSPPNRGNG. From start to end, the CDR3 is CASSPPNRGNGYTF.

Regarding this clone: The read stops 3 residues short of the end of the CDR3; the missing end is completed from the germline J gene. The chain carries TRBV7-6 and TRBJ2-7; D ambiguous. CDR3 length: 14 amino acids. V lost 3 bases and J 0 bases, leaving 9 bases between the germline ends. Germline V gene data show CDR1 as SGHVS and CDR2 as FNYEAQ. This chain's CDR3 is CASSFIPDSYEQYF. CDR3 bases read: TGTGCCAGCAGCTTCATTCCAGACTCCTACGAG.

As concerns this clone: The CDR3 extends 3 residues past the end of the read, so its final part is completed from the germline J gene. The chain joins TRBV5-1 to TRBJ2-2; tentatively, D is TRBD1 (6 bases). Trimming left V 4 bases short and J 3 bases short, with 10 bases between. The CDR3 has 14 amino acids. The germline CDR1 and CDR2 sequences are SGHRS and YFSETQ. CDR3: CASSADRHTGELFF. Partial CDR3 DNA: TGCGCCAGCAGCGCGGACAGACACACCGGGGAG.

Concerning this clone itself: The read falls 3 residues short of the CDR3 end, and the missing part is taken from the germline J gene. The gene calls are TRBV30 and TRBJ1-2, with D unclear. The CDR3 extends over 12 amino acids. Germline values: CDR1 GTSNPN, CDR2 SVGIG (reference sequence). The covered CDR3 bases are TGTGCCTGGAGTCTTAGCGGCAATGAC. As protein: CAWSLSGND. Given in full, the CDR3 is CAWSLSGNDYTF.

Regarding this clone: The read terminates 3 residues before the CDR3 end, so the remaining end is supplied by the germline J gene. The chain couples TRBV5-1 to TRBJ1-5; D ambiguous. Between the trimmed V and J ends, which lost 6 bases and 4 bases, there was a span of 8 bases. Germline loops: CDR1 SGHRS, CDR2 YFSETQ. CDR3 length equals 12 residues. CDR3 sequence reads: CASTSANQPQHF. The CDR3 DNA, read in part, is TGCGCCAGCACTTCCGCGAATCAGCCC.